This entry lists 10 T cell receptor beta chains sequenced from one sample in a study of cytomegalovirus exposure and HLA in healthy donors. PCR used 60 Vbeta primers and 13 Jbeta primers. Method: immunoSEQ multiplex PCR; TCRdb's copy keeps in-frame clones and lacks some. The table lists 120,000 or so clones, roughly 80% of them singletons. The sequenced material came from PBMCs. These receptors were obtained from a woman aged 45-65 years in good health and CMV-seronegative.

The V gene is TRBV19, the J gene TRBJ2-5, with D tentatively TRBD1 (6 bases). The CDR3 loop spans 14 amino acids. Germline CDR1 LNHDA, CDR2 SQIVND (reference sequence). Between the trimmed V and J ends, which lost 4 bases and 1 base, there was a span of 10 bases. The CDR3 sequence: CASSTNRAQETQYF. In DNA form, the CDR3 reads TGTGCCAGTAGTACTAACAGGGCCCAAGAGACCCAGTACTTC.

This clone was observed once. The chain is built from TRBV5-8 and TRBJ1-2; TRBD1 agrees at 10 bases. CDR3 length: 13 residues. The trim removed 2 bases at V and 10 bases at J, leaving 5 bases unmatched. CDR1 is SGHTS and CDR2 is YDEGEE in the germline V gene. DNA for the CDR3: TGTGCCAGCAGCTTTCTTGGACAGGGGGACTACACCTTC. Its translation is CASSFLGQGDYTF.

This clone has a handful of counts. CDR3 amino acids: CASSFSAGTGGYEQYF. The CDR3 nucleotides read TGTGCCAGCAGTTTCTCCGCCGGGACAGGGGGATACGAGCAGTACTTC. The rearrangement uses TRBV27 and TRBJ2-5, with 11 bases matching TRBD1. The J call may be wrong; the DNA end is better matched by TRBJ2-7. CDR3 size: 16 residues. CDR1 and CDR2 (germline): MNHEY, SMNVEV (reference sequence).

The rearrangement links TRBV30 to TRBJ2-2; 12 positions agree with TRBD2. Germline V gene data show CDR1 as GTSNPN and CDR2 as SVGIG (reference sequence). V was clipped by 0 bases and J by 6 bases; unmatched bases: 5. This CDR3 has 16 residues. The DNA for the CDR3 is TGTGCCTGGAGTGTACTGACTAGCGGGAGAGCCGGGGAGCTGTTTTTT. Its translation is CAWSVLTSGRAGELFF.

The V call is TRBV6-1, the J call TRBJ2-3, with D possibly matching TRBD2 (5 bases). The CDR3 consists of 15 residues. Germline CDR1 reads MNHNS; CDR2 reads SASEGT. V was shortened by 6 bases and J by 2 bases, with 15 bases between the two germline ends. This CDR3 is CASSPGERDTDTQYF. In DNA form, the CDR3 reads TGTGCCAGCAGCCCCGGGGAAAGGGACACAGATACGCAGTATTTT.

The genes are TRBV28 and TRBJ2-7; 8 nucleotides agree with TRBD2. The CDR3 covers 17 residues. The trim removed 3 bases at V and 0 bases at J, leaving 10 bases unmatched. Germline-derived CDR1 and CDR2 are MDHEN and SYDVKM. The CDR3: CASSFSGPSGLSYEQYF. The CDR3 nucleotides are TGTGCCAGCAGTTTTTCAGGGCCTAGCGGGCTCTCCTACGAGCAGTACTTC.

The chain links TRBV7-2 to TRBJ1-2; 9 bases map to TRBD1. Germline-derived CDR1 and CDR2 are SGHTA and FQGNSA. This CDR3 is built from 14 residues. The J segment lost 5 bases and the V segment lost 5 bases, leaving 6 bases of the junction unmatched. CDR3 loop: CASSMGQGAYGYTF. In DNA, the CDR3 is TGTGCCAGCAGCATGGGACAGGGAGCATATGGCTACACCTTC.

The rearrangement links TRBV5-1 to TRBJ2-3; 10 positions agree with TRBD1. CDR1 and CDR2 from the germline V gene are SGHRS and YFSETQ. V lost 5 bases to trimming and J lost 2 bases; unmatched junction nucleotides: 11. This CDR3 contains 17 residues. CDR3 sequence reads: CASRGSGTGAPTDTQYF. In DNA, the CDR3 is TGCGCCAGCAGGGGCTCTGGGACAGGGGCACCCACAGATACGCAGTATTTT.

This rearrangement joins TRBV30 to TRBJ2-1, with 10 bases identical to TRBD2. V trimming: 0 bases; J trimming: 4 bases; junction bases outside the gene matches: 6. The CDR3 covers 16 residues. CDR1 GTSNPN and CDR2 SVGIG come from the germline V gene (reference sequence). CDR3 in DNA: TGTGCCTGGAGTGTATCTAGCGGGAGCTTTTACAATGAGCAGTTCTTC. It yields the protein CAWSVSSGSFYNEQFF.

This clone occurred a few times. A junction end diverges from the germline sequence, so it may reflect a read error. The rearrangement joins TRBV7-9 to TRBJ2-7, with a possible D match to TRBD2 (6 bases). CDR3 size: 15 residues. Per germline, CDR1 SEHNR and CDR2 FQNEAQ (reference sequence). The CDR3 protein is CSSSPWVADSYEQYF. In nucleotides, the CDR3 is TGTTCCAGCAGCCCCTGGGTAGCGGACTCCTACGAGCAGTACTTC.